The clone carrying this TCR beta chain showed up many times. This sample is part of a study of blood T cell repertoires in COVID-19. Study-wide background: Samples of COVID-19 (acute and convalescent) were obtained from the United States, Italy and Spain. T cells, B-cell-depleted T cells, or PBMCs provided the cDNA or gDNA that served as material.

The CDR3 is made up of 16 amino acids. Per germline, CDR1 LNHDA and CDR2 SQIVND (reference sequence). Trimming pared 3 bases from V and 1 base from J, leaving 13 bases between. This table comes from immunoSEQ multiplex PCR, and its TCRdb copy is limited to in-frame clones, with some not included. The sample lists under 300,000 clones, roughly 90% occurring once. Those enrolled, adults aged roughly 18 to 89 years, came from roughly 23 US areas. Donors in Cohort 3 who had recovered were those with two negative PCRs, healthcare professional clearance, or resolution of their symptoms. The receptor's source is a man aged 40-49 years who had recovered from COVID-19. The gene calls are TRBV19 and TRBJ2-1; no clear D. Sequencing used PBMCs or T cells enriched from blood (not recorded which). CDR3 protein: CASSISLGLSYNEQFF. Written as DNA, the CDR3 is TGTGCCAGTAGTATTTCTCTAGGATTATCCTACAATGAGCAGTTCTTC.